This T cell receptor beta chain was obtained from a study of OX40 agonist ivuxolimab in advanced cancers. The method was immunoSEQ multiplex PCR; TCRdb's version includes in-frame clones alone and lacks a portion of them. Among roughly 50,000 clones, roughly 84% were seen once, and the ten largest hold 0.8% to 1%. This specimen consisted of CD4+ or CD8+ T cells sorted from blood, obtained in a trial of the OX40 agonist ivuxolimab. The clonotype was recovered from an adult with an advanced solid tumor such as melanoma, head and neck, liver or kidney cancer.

The CDR3 DNA is TGTGCCAGCAGTGAAGCAACTCTCTATGGCTACACCTTC. It specifies CASSEATLYGYTF. This rearrangement joins TRBV2 to TRBJ1-2; D call uncertain. Germline-derived CDR1 and CDR2 are SNHLY and FYNNEI. The CDR3 sequence is 13 residues long. Between the trimmed V and J ends, which lost 0 bases and 4 bases, there was a span of 6 bases. Together with reference TRBV2 and TRBJ1-2, the CDR3 gives the full variable domain: EPEVTQTPSHQVTQMGQEVILRCVPISNHLYFYWYRQILGQKVEFLVSFYNNEISEKSEIFDDQFSVERPDGSNFTLKIRSTKLEDSAMYFCASSEATLYGYTFGSGTRLTVV.